Given below is one TCR beta chain in context. This clone came up a few times. Its binding antigen is unknown. The record has no base qualities; no much larger clone is one base away. Trimming removed 0 bases from V and 6 bases from J; the gene matches leave 5 bases unexplained. The germline V gene (reference sequence) sets CDR1 to LNHDA and CDR2 to SQIVND. The CDR3 covers 16 residues, taking in both the cysteine and the phenylalanine. Just the 48-base CDR3 DNA is kept, in frame starting at base 1. This sample is part of a study of cytotoxic CD8 clonotypes in ibrutinib-treated CLL (dated by TCRdb to the early 2020s). As for the study more broadly: The cohort included some 14 treatment-naive and around 10 relapsed/refractory patients; 17 were IGHV unmutated. Responses were partial in some 24 patients and complete in 2; after median approximately 69 months follow-up, around 15 stayed in remission and 12 progressed. Samples at response were collected after a median of 12 months of treatment, with a range of about 6 to 40 months. An average of 255,043 productive templates and 94,082 productive rearrangements was obtained per sample. Of the approximately 94 people in the trial, about 25 had longitudinal samples available. Cryopreserved peripheral blood mononuclear cells were obtained prior to treatment, at the time of response, and at either disease progression or sustained remission. Every sample from remission and from progressive disease was obtained while the patients were still on ibrutinib. Results the study describes overall, beyond this receptor: Sustained-remission and progressing patients did not have matched sampling times, and lymph node repertoires were not examined. Baseline clonality exceeded that of age-matched healthy donors and correlated strongly with circulating CD8+ T-cell counts. Public clonotypes were rare and either shrank or stayed stable during treatment, and the rise in clonality at ibrutinib response reflected expansion of private clonotypes. At ibrutinib response clonality went up, during sustained remission it held steady, and at progression it dropped back toward baseline.

The label giving this sample's time point can be read as: around 25 months on ibrutinib. Around 1.8 micrograms of genomic DNA were extracted from cryopreserved PBMCs for TCR beta library preparation. Longitudinal blood samples from CLL patients on ibrutinib monotherapy underwent high-throughput TCR beta sequencing. The patients took part in an open-label, single-center phase 2 trial of ibrutinib monotherapy. On a MiSeq, deep resolution sequencing aimed for a depth between 1 in 1 million and 1 in 200,000 T cells, with each clonotype covered around 10x on average. The immunoSEQ hsTCRB Kit was used to generate TCR beta libraries. The authors' analysis ran thus. The data were analyzed with ImmunoSEQ Analyzer and ImmunoSEQ Data Assistant, and V, D and J gene assignments followed IMGT definitions. Clonality, which ranges from 0 to 1, was calculated as one minus the normalized Shannon entropy of productive rearrangement frequencies. Public clonotype analysis was restricted to overrepresented clonotypes comprising at least 0.05% of each patient's repertoire. Some 13 age-matched healthy donor repertoires from immuneACCESS served as clonality controls. TCRdb re-hosts the immuneACCESS table, in-frame sequences only. Its copies lack some clones; in the studies checked, an unresolved V gene accounts for under half of them, and the cause for the rest is not known. Clone size and the V and J calls come from that table; the DNA yielded D and trimming. This sample comprises 250,000 or so clones, less than 75% of them detected only once. 15% of the sample rests with the top ten.

The V gene is TRBV19 and the J gene is TRBJ2-3, and 11 junction bases match TRBD1. Here the sequenced sample was PBMCs, taken after 24 months of ibrutinib treatment. This sequence originates from a human donor with chronic lymphocytic leukemia. CDR3 loop: CASSIEKGQGVDTQYF. The nucleotides read TGTGCCAGTAGTATAGAGAAGGGACAGGGGGTCGATACGCAGTATTTT.